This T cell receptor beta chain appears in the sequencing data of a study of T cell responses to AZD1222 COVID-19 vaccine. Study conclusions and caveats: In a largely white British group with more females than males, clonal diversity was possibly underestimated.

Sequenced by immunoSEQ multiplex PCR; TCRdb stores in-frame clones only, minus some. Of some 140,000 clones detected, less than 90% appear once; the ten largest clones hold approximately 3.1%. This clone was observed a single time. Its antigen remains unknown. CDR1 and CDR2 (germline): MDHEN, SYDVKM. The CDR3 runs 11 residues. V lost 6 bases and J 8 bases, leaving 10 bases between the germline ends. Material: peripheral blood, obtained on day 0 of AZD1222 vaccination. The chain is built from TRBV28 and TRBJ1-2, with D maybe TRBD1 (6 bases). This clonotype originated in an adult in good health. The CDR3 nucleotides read TGTGCCAGCAGCCTAGGGGGGGGCTACACCTTC. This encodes CASSLGGGYTF.